This T cell receptor beta chain is drawn from a study of shared T cell receptors in the human thymus. TCRdb's table, derived via immunoSEQ multiplex PCR, lists solely in-frame clones and lacks some. The top ten hold roughly 0.0094% of the sample, which has hundreds of thousands of clones, around 87% seen once. Trimming took off 5 bases at V and 9 bases at J, with 23 bases between the two ends. Germline V CDR1 and CDR2: SGHVS, FNYEAQ. CDR3 length equals 16 residues. These same data were also listed under a study on human thymus T cells. Per that paper: Congenital heart defects were the reason for the corrective surgery that the donors, healthy Finnish infants, were having. Corrective cardiac operations yielded the resected thymus tissue. There appeared to be biased usage of V and J genes in thymic and blood repertoires. Thymic repertoires from unrelated individuals overlapped highly, related research reported.

The TCR comes from a boy in the first two years of life with a congenital heart defect. The sample comprised thymocytes. The chain employs TRBV7-6 and TRBJ1-5; perhaps TRBD1 as D (5 bases). CDR3 sequence: CASSPLIAGQIMPQHF. CDR3 DNA sequence: TGTGCCAGCAGCCCCCTTATTGCAGGGCAAATCATGCCCCAGCATTTT.